These 26 T cell receptor beta chains share one sample of origin, sequenced in a study of CD8+CD57+ T cells in acquired aplastic anemia. Only patients with CD8+CD57+ cell expansion on flow cytometry were chosen for sequencing. CDR3 and TCR beta VDJ profiling relied on genomic DNA as the template. TCRdb reprocessed the reads via MiXCR and lists one record per CDR3 protein. The sample lists 120,000 or so distinct CDR3 sequences, roughly 40% occurring once. The sample consisted of sorted CD4+, CD8+, or CD8+CD57+ T cells (not recorded which) from PBMCs. Source of these receptors: a human donor with aplastic anemia.

The CDR3 loop is CASRPMNTEAFF. CDR3 DNA: TGTGCCAGCAGACCCATGAACACTGAAGCTTTCTTT. The rearrangement joins TRBV12-3 or TRBV12-4 to TRBJ1-1; D remains unclear. This CDR3 has 12 residues. Trimming pared 6 bases from V and 0 bases from J, leaving 5 bases between.

This clonotype has just one count. The rearrangement links TRBV29-1 to TRBJ2-3; D call uncertain. The end of the DNA fits TRBJ1-5 better, so the J call may be wrong. This CDR3 is 13 amino acids long. The germline gives CDR1 SQVTM, CDR2 ANQGSEA. The CDR3 coding sequence is TGCAGCGTTGCCCCTCCTAGCACAGATACGCAGCATTTT. Its translation is CSVAPPSTDTQHF.

The rearrangement joins TRBV29-1 to TRBJ2-7, with D perhaps TRBD1 or TRBD2 (5 bases each). The germline V and J ends were trimmed by 6 bases and 0 bases, with 12 bases remaining between them. The germline V gene encodes CDR1 SQVTM and CDR2 ANQGSEA. The CDR3 extends over 13 amino acids. This chain's CDR3 is CSVRGSYSYEQYF. CDR3 DNA sequence: TGCAGCGTGAGGGGCAGCTACTCCTACGAGCAGTACTTC.

This clonotype was counted ten times or more. The rearrangement links TRBV6-1 to TRBJ2-2; the match to TRBD2 covers 9 bases. The CDR3 extends over 14 amino acids. V dropped 6 bases and J dropped 5; count of bases not matched to a gene: 4. CDR1 MNHNS and CDR2 SASEGT come from the germline V gene. The CDR3 coding sequence is TGTGCCAGCAGGGCGGGACTAGCAACCGGGGAGCTGTTTTTT. This translates into CASRAGLATGELFF.

This clonotype was recorded many times. This chain uses TRBV6-1 with TRBJ1-5, with TRBD1 matching 9 bases. The CDR3 is made up of 15 amino acids. Germline V CDR1 and CDR2: MNHNS, SASEGT. Trimming took 7 bases from V and 7 from J; bases not matched to a gene: 11. CDR3 protein: CASNQPRQGDQPQHF. In DNA, the CDR3 is TGTGCCAGCAACCAACCGCGACAGGGGGACCAGCCCCAGCATTTT.

Many counts were recorded for this clonotype. V usage is TRBV5-1 and J usage is TRBJ1-2; D call uncertain. Germline assignment: CDR1 SGHRS and CDR2 YFSETQ. There are 15 residues in the CDR3. V lost 2 bases, J lost 3 bases, and 14 bases lay in between. CDR3 coding DNA: TGCGCCAGCAGCTTACGCCCGTCCACGGACTATGGCTACACCTTC. Its translation is CASSLRPSTDYGYTF.

The V gene is TRBV10-2, the J gene TRBJ1-2; D not certain. The CDR3 sequence is 15 residues long. V lost 3 bases and J 2 bases, leaving 13 bases between the germline ends. CDR1 is WSHSY, CDR2 SAAADI, per germline. The CDR3 DNA sequence: TGCGCCAGCAGTGAACGAGGGCGGCGAAACTATGGCTACACCTTC. Translated, it gives CASSERGRRNYGYTF.

A word on this clonotype: This may be a read error: a much more frequent sequence differs by one nucleotide. This chain uses TRBV28 with TRBJ1-5, with 10 bases lining up with TRBD1. The germline V gene has CDR1 MDHEN and CDR2 SYDVKM. With V trimmed by 6 bases and J by 9 bases, 8 bases remained unmatched. This CDR3 contains 14 residues. The CDR3 is CASSHRQGARPQHF. As DNA, the CDR3 is TGTGCCAGCAGCCACAGACAGGGGGCCCGGCCCCAGCATTTT.

J is TRBJ2-5 and V is TRBV10-3, with 7 nucleotides matching TRBD1. The trim removed 10 bases at V and 5 bases at J, leaving 16 bases unmatched. CDR3 length: 15 residues. In germline, CDR1 is ENHRY, CDR2 SYGVKD. CDR3 amino acids: CASSPHQGVRETQYF. The CDR3 nucleotides read TGTGCCAGTTCTCCCCATCAGGGGGTCAGGGAGACCCAGTACTTC.

This clonotype was recorded at least ten times. CDR3 residues: CASSLVADQPQHF. Written as DNA, the CDR3 is TGTGCCAGCAGCTTAGTTGCCGATCAGCCCCAGCATTTT. The chain joins TRBV7-9 to TRBJ1-5; unclear D gene. V lost 1 base and J 5 bases, leaving 6 bases between the germline ends. CDR3 length: 13 residues. The V gene's germline CDR1 is SEHNR and CDR2 FQNEAQ (reference sequence).

This clonotype was detected a few times. The rearrangement uses TRBV28 and TRBJ2-7; D is perhaps TRBD1 or TRBD2 (5 bases each). Germline CDR1 reads MDHEN; CDR2 reads SYDVKM. This CDR3 comprises 13 residues. V dropped 1 base and J dropped 9 bases, with 13 bases sitting between them. CDR3 nucleotide sequence: TGTGCCAGCAGTTTATACAGAGGGGACCGGCAGTACTTC. The encoded protein is CASSLYRGDRQYF.

This clonotype was counted many times. V usage is TRBV20-1 and J usage is TRBJ2-3; D remains unclear. This CDR3 has 12 residues. CDR1 is DFQATT and CDR2 is SNEGSKA in the germline V gene (reference sequence). The V and J ends lost 5 bases and 2 bases respectively, with 8 bases between them. The CDR3 spells CSAGLITDTQYF. DNA of the CDR3: TGCAGTGCTGGCTTAATCACAGATACGCAGTATTTT.

This clonotype was seen at least ten times. The genes are TRBV29-1 and TRBJ2-1; TRBD2 matches at 7 bases. Germline loops: CDR1 SQVTM, CDR2 ANQGSEA. The CDR3 length is 14 residues. The V and J ends lost 4 bases and 0 bases, in that order; junction bases with no gene match: 3. DNA for the CDR3: TGCAGCGTTGTGAGCGGGGACTCCTACAATGAGCAGTTCTTC. It encodes CSVVSGDSYNEQFF.

This clonotype has a single count. A read error may explain this, as a much larger clone is one base away. The rearrangement joins TRBV20-1 to TRBJ2-1; TRBD2 matches 9 bases. Looked up from germline, CDR1 is DFQATT and CDR2 is SNEGSKA (reference sequence). The CDR3 covers 16 residues. In DNA form, the CDR3 reads TGCGGTGCTAGGCCCCTAGTTGGCGGGGGGGCCGGTGAGCAGTTCTTC. Encoded protein: CGARPLVGGGAGEQFF.

The count of this clonotype is one. CDR3 in DNA: TGCAGCGTTGGAGTCAACGATGGGGTCGCTGCTAACTATGGCTACACCTTC. This encodes CSVGVNDGVAANYGYTF. This sequence joins TRBV29-1 and TRBJ1-2; no reliable D call. Germline lookup yields CDR1 SQVTM and CDR2 ANQGSEA. The CDR3 covers 17 residues. With 4 bases removed from V and 0 bases from J, the gap between germline ends came to 21 bases. Looking up the rest from reference TRBV29-1 and TRBJ1-2 gives the full variable domain: SAVISQKPSRDICQRGTSLTIQCQVDSQVTMMFWYRQQPGQSLTLIATANQGSEATYESGFVIDKFPISRPNLTFSTLTVSNMSPEDSSIYLCSVGVNDGVAANYGYTFGSGTRLTVV.

As concerns this clonotype: Mismatch with germline at one junction end may stem from a read error. The rearrangement uses TRBV7-3 and TRBJ2-3; D is possibly TRBD2 (6 bases). Germline V gene data show CDR1 as SGHTA and CDR2 as FQGTGA. CDR3 length: 15 amino acids. CDR3 protein: CVSSLGGTSTDTQYF. In DNA form, the CDR3 reads TGTGTCAGCAGCTTAGGCGGGACTAGCACAGATACGCAGTATTTT.

The chain is built from TRBV7-8 and TRBJ1-2; D perhaps matches TRBD1 (6 bases). V gave up 1 base and J gave up 4 bases, with 13 bases separating them. Germline CDR1 SGHVS, CDR2 FQNEAQ. There are 15 residues in the CDR3. The DNA of the CDR3 is TGTGCCAGCAGCTTAGGCGGGGGGCTGGGCTATGGCTACACCTTC. It specifies CASSLGGGLGYGYTF.

As concerns this clonotype: A read error may account for a junction end that differs from germline. The chain combines TRBV29-1 with TRBJ1-2, with D perhaps TRBD1 (5 bases). The CDR3 sequence is 13 residues long. Germline-derived CDR1 and CDR2 are SQVTM and ANQGSEA. This CDR3 is CSVVGREYLGYIF. In DNA form, the CDR3 reads TGCAGCGTTGTCGGCAGGGAATATTTGGGCTACATCTTC.

This clonotype was seen at least ten times. The gene calls are TRBV4-2 and TRBJ1-2, with 8 bases fitting TRBD1. Germline-derived CDR1 and CDR2 are LGHNA and YNFKEQ. CDR3 length: 17 amino acids. Trimming took 7 bases from V and 6 from J; bases not matched to a gene: 19. The CDR3 sequence: CASTLVGQGGRWNGYTF. As DNA, the CDR3 is TGTGCCAGCACCCTAGTCGGACAGGGAGGGAGGTGGAATGGCTACACCTTC.

This clonotype was observed at least ten times. This rearrangement joins TRBV20-1 to TRBJ1-5, with D perhaps TRBD1 (6 bases). Per the germline V gene, CDR1 is DFQATT and CDR2 is SNEGSKA (reference sequence). This CDR3 region has 16 residues. Trimming took 1 base from V and 3 from J, leaving 16 bases between them. The DNA for the CDR3 is TGCAGTGCTAGAGGGACAGAGCGTTTTCACAATCAGCCCCAGCATTTT. Translated, it gives CSARGTERFHNQPQHF.

This sequence joins TRBV12-3 or TRBV12-4 and TRBJ1-2; D call uncertain. Trimming removed 1 base from V and 5 bases from J, with 8 bases in between. There are 13 residues in the CDR3. The CDR3 sequence: CASSLDSKYGYTF. The CDR3 coding sequence is TGTGCCAGCAGTTTAGACAGCAAGTATGGCTACACCTTC.

V usage is TRBV5-5 and J usage is TRBJ1-5, with D hard to call. This CDR3 has 15 residues. Germline V CDR1 and CDR2: SGHKS, YYEKEE (reference sequence). V dropped 0 bases and J dropped 1 base, with 8 bases sitting between them. The CDR3 DNA reads as TGTGCCAGCAGCTTGGCTCCGGCGAGCAATCAGCCCCAGCATTTT. Its translation: CASSLAPASNQPQHF.

This clonotype was found many times. The chain carries TRBV7-3 and TRBJ1-1; D gene ambiguous. CDR1 SGHTA and CDR2 FQGTGA come from the germline V gene. V lost 2 bases to trimming and J lost 6 bases, with 13 bases between them. CDR3 length: 14 residues. The CDR3 reads CASSLGEGMPEAFF. CDR3 bases: TGTGCCAGCAGCTTAGGCGAGGGAATGCCTGAAGCTTTCTTT.

At least ten counts were recorded for this clonotype. The chain joins TRBV6-5 to TRBJ1-3; 8 nucleotides align to TRBD1. This CDR3 contains 15 residues. The V gene's germline CDR1 is MNHEY and CDR2 SVGAGI. With V trimmed by 2 bases and J by 2 bases, 2 bases remained unmatched. In DNA, the CDR3 is TGTGCCAGCAGTTACGGACAGGGAGCTGGAAACACCATATATTTT. As protein: CASSYGQGAGNTIYF.

V gene TRBV20-1 combines with J gene TRBJ2-1; D is ambiguous. The CDR3 runs 15 residues. Trimming removed 3 bases at V and 0 bases at J, with 12 bases between. Germline V lookup: CDR1 DFQATT, CDR2 SNEGSKA (reference sequence). The CDR3 region has the DNA TGCAGTGCTAGCGATCCCGGGTACTCCTACAATGAGCAGTTCTTC. Its protein is CSASDPGYSYNEQFF.

Only a few counts were recorded for this clonotype. CDR3 DNA sequence: TGCAGCGTTTACACAGATACGCAGTATTTT. Amino acid sequence: CSVYTDTQYF. The chain uses TRBV29-1 and TRBJ2-3; unclear D gene. Germline CDR1 is SQVTM and CDR2 is ANQGSEA. The V end was cut by 5 bases, the J end by 2 bases, with 2 bases between. The CDR3 covers 10 residues.